The 18 T cell receptor beta chains below come from one sample, sequenced in a study of metastatic and nonmetastatic thyroid tumors. All patients were treatment-naive before thyroid surgery. Using MiXCR, TCRdb reanalyzed the PCR reads. The table has 30,000 to 45,000 clones, under 40% seen once. The sequenced sample was tumor tissue. The receptors stem from a female donor with papillary thyroid cancer or a benign thyroid nodule (not recorded which). Some clones in this sample may be carry-over from other donors' samples.

The chain joins TRBV30 to TRBJ1-2; the match to TRBD1 covers 7 bases. V trimming: 8 bases; J trimming: 4 bases; junction bases outside the gene matches: 10. CDR1 is GTSNPN, CDR2 SVGIG, per germline (reference sequence). The CDR3 extends over 13 amino acids. The CDR3 reads CAGTVTVAYGYTF. The CDR3 DNA reads TGTGCCGGGACAGTTACTGTTGCCTATGGCTACACCTTC. The full variable domain, in which reference TRBV30 and TRBJ1-2 provide the parts outside the CDR3, is SQTIHQWPATLVQPVGSPLSLECTVEGTSNPNLYWYRQAAGRGLQLLFYSVGIGQISSEVPQNLSASRPQDRQFILSSKKLLLSDSGFYLCAGTVTVAYGYTFGSGTRLTVV.

The chain joins TRBV2 to TRBJ2-1, with 10 bases lining up with TRBD2. Trimming at V came to 4 bases and at J to 3 bases, leaving 3 bases not matched to a gene. Germline V CDR1 and CDR2: SNHLY, FYNNEI. The CDR3 contains 15 residues. The CDR3 region has the DNA TGTGCCAGCAGTGGGGGGACTAGCGTCTACAATGAGCAGTTCTTC. Its protein is CASSGGTSVYNEQFF.

In this sample, this clone turned up a few times. V and J are TRBV9 and TRBJ2-7; 8 nucleotides agree with TRBD1. The CDR3 is made up of 14 amino acids. Losses at the gene ends were 3 bases for V and 7 bases for J; bases not matched to a gene: 9. Looked up from germline, CDR1 is SGDLS and CDR2 is YYNGEE. The DNA for the CDR3 is TGTGCCAGCAGCGGGAGGCAGGGGGCGGGGGAGCAGTACTTC. Amino acid sequence: CASSGRQGAGEQYF.

Only a few counts were recorded for this clone. The gene calls are TRBV6-5 and TRBJ2-7; 11 bases are shared with TRBD2. Trimming cost V 4 bases and J 3 bases; bases outside gene matches: 2. The germline CDR1 and CDR2 sequences are MNHEY and SVGAGI. The CDR3 has 14 amino acids. The CDR3: CASSLAGGVYEQYF. The CDR3 region has the DNA TGTGCCAGCAGTTTAGCGGGAGGGGTCTACGAGCAGTACTTC.

The gene calls are TRBV6-5 and TRBJ2-6; unclear D gene. V was cut by 0 bases and J by 0 bases, with 12 bases left in between. The CDR3 is 18 residues long. CDR1 MNHEY and CDR2 SVGAGI come from the germline V gene. For the CDR3, the DNA is TGTGCCAGCAGTTACTCGGGGTTAAAGAGCTCTGGGGCCAACGTCCTGACTTTC. It specifies CASSYSGLKSSGANVLTF.

V and J are TRBV11-3 and TRBJ2-7; 7 bases map to TRBD1. Germline V gives CDR1 SGHNT, CDR2 YENEEA. V shed 1 base and J 6 bases; nucleotides not matched to a gene: 6. The CDR3 length is 14 residues. The CDR3 sequence is CASSLAGTVIEQYF. Here the CDR3 DNA reads TGTGCCAGCAGCTTAGCGGGGACAGTAATCGAGCAGTACTTC.

The chain uses TRBV12-3 or TRBV12-4 and TRBJ2-7; D call uncertain. V was cut by 9 bases and J by 4 bases, with 16 bases left in between. CDR3 length: 13 residues. CDR3 amino acids: CARPEQRTYEQYF. The CDR3 bases are TGTGCCAGGCCGGAACAGAGGACGTACGAGCAGTACTTC.

The chain is built from TRBV6-1 and TRBJ2-7, with TRBD1 matching over 7 bases. Looked up from germline, CDR1 is MNHNS and CDR2 is SASEGT. The CDR3 runs to 15 residues. With V trimmed by 1 base and J by 3 bases, 6 bases remained unmatched. CDR3: CASSEVGDSYYEQYF. DNA for the CDR3: TGTGCCAGCAGTGAAGTTGGGGACAGCTACTACGAGCAGTACTTC.

The chain uses TRBV29-1 and TRBJ2-3; 9 bases match TRBD2. The germline V gene has CDR1 SQVTM and CDR2 ANQGSEA. The CDR3 has 14 residues. V lost 8 bases, J lost 1 base, and 7 bases stayed unmatched. The CDR3, as DNA: TGCAGCTCTTCTAGCGGGGATCGCACAGATACGCAGTATTTT. Protein: CSSSSGDRTDTQYF.

This clone was detected a few times. The gene calls are TRBV6-1 and TRBJ2-5; a weak D match, TRBD1 (5 bases). The CDR3 is made up of 13 amino acids. In germline, CDR1 is MNHNS, CDR2 SASEGT. V was shortened by 5 bases and J by 3 bases, with 10 bases between the two germline ends. The CDR3 loop reads CASSRGGKETQYF. The CDR3 nucleotides are TGTGCCAGCAGTAGGGGTGGAAAAGAGACCCAGTACTTC.

This clone came up many times. The gene calls are TRBV6-1 and TRBJ1-2; D is possibly TRBD1 (6 bases). With 6 bases removed from V and 1 base from J, the gap between germline ends came to 15 bases. The germline V gene encodes CDR1 MNHNS and CDR2 SASEGT. The CDR3 extends over 15 amino acids. The CDR3 DNA follows: TGTGCCAGCAGCTCGGGACACCACCATAACTATGGCTACACCTTC. This translates into CASSSGHHHNYGYTF.

The V gene is TRBV7-1, the J gene TRBJ2-6; 10 bases agree with TRBD1. TRBV7-1 belongs to the ORF category, with a function that is uncertain. With V trimmed by 11 bases and J by 4 bases, 11 bases remained unmatched. CDR3 length: 16 residues. The CDR3 DNA reads as TGTGCCTGGTCCGGGACAGGGGTTTACGGGGCCAACGTCCTGACTTTC. Translation gives CAWSGTGVYGANVLTF.

The rearrangement uses TRBV14 and TRBJ2-7; 11 bases line up with TRBD1. J gave up 6 bases and V 4 bases, and 2 bases lay outside the gene matches. CDR1 and CDR2 (germline): SGHDN, FVKESK. This CDR3 is 13 amino acids long. The CDR3 nucleotides are TGTGCCAGCAGCCGGGACAGGGGGAGCGAGCAGTACTTC. Protein product: CASSRDRGSEQYF.

This clone showed up just a few times. The V gene is TRBV6-2 or TRBV6-3, the J gene TRBJ2-6; no firm D call. Germline-derived CDR1 and CDR2 are MNHEY and SVGEGT. The CDR3 extends over 15 amino acids. V lost 0 bases, J lost 0 bases, and 3 bases lay in between. CDR3 amino acids: CASSYSSSGANVLTF. The CDR3 nucleotides are TGTGCCAGCAGTTACTCCAGCTCTGGGGCCAACGTCCTGACTTTC.

This clone was found a few times. The chain is built from TRBV6-5 and TRBJ2-1, with D hard to call. Trimming cost V 2 bases and J 0 bases, with 11 bases left between them. Germline assignment: CDR1 MNHEY and CDR2 SVGAGI. The CDR3 spans 16 residues. CDR3 sequence (DNA): TGTGCCAGCAGTTACGGGCGGCAACCCTCCTACAATGAGCAGTTCTTC. Translating gives CASSYGRQPSYNEQFF.

This clone showed up just a few times. The J gene is TRBJ1-6, the V gene TRBV20-1; tentatively, D is TRBD1 (5 bases). The CDR3 runs to 15 residues. The V end lost 0 bases, the J end lost 8 bases, and 14 bases lay between the germline ends. Germline CDR1 DFQATT, CDR2 SNEGSKA (reference sequence). The CDR3 DNA is TGCAGTGCTAGAGATCTACAGAAAGGGGATTCACCCCTCCACTTT. Encoded protein: CSARDLQKGDSPLHF.

The chain has TRBV5-1 and TRBJ2-7; 7 bases agree with TRBD1. The length of the CDR3 is 14 residues. V lost 1 base and J lost 2; bases outside the gene matches: 3. CDR1 and CDR2 from the germline V gene are SGHRS and YFSETQ. This chain's CDR3 is CASSLTGQTYEQYF. CDR3 nucleotide sequence: TGCGCCAGCAGCTTGACGGGACAGACCTACGAGCAGTACTTC. Combining the CDR3 with reference TRBV5-1 and TRBJ2-7 gives the whole variable domain KAGVTQTPRYLIKTRGQQVTLSCSPISGHRSVSWYQQTPGQGLQFLFEYFSETQRNKGNFPGRFSGRQFSNSRSEMNVSTLELGDSALYLCASSLTGQTYEQYFGPGTRLTVT.

J is TRBJ2-1 and V is TRBV20-1; D unclear. Trimming cost V 1 base and J 6 bases, with 10 bases left between them. This CDR3 is built from 13 residues. Germline CDR1 and CDR2: DFQATT and SNEGSKA (reference sequence). CDR3 sequence: CSARVSGPNEQFF. The DNA of the CDR3 is TGCAGTGCTAGAGTGAGTGGGCCCAATGAGCAGTTCTTC.